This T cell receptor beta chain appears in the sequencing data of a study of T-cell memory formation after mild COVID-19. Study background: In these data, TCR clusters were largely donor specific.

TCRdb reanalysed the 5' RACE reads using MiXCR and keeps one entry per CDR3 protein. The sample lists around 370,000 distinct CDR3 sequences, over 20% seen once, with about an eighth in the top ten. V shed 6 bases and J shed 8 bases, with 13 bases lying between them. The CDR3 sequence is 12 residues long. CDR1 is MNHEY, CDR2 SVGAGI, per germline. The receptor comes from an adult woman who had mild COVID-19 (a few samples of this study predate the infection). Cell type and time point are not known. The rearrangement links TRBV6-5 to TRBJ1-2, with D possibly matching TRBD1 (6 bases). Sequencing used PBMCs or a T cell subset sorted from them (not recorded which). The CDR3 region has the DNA TGTGCCAGCAGCGACCCAGGGGTCGGCTACACCTTC. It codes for CASSDPGVGYTF.